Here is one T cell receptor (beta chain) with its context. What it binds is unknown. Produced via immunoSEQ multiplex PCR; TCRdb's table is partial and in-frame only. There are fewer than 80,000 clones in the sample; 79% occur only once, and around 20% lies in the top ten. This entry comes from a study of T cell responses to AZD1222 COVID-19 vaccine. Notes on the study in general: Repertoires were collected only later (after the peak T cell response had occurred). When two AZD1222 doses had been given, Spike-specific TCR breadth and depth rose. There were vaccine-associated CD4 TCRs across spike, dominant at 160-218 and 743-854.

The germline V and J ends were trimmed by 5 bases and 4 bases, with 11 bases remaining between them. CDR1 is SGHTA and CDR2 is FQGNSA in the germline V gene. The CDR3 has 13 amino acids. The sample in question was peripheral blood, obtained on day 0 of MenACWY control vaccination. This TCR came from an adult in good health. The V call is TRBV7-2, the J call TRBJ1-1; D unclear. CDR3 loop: CASSPEAATEAFF. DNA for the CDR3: TGTGCCAGCAGCCCAGAGGCGGCCACTGAAGCTTTCTTT.